This TCR beta chain was observed in a study of CD8 T cells in Susac syndrome. CDR1 GTSNPN and CDR2 SVGIG come from the germline V gene (reference sequence). Trimming stripped 0 bases from V and 0 bases from J, with 11 bases between. The CDR3 consists of 16 residues. The multiple sclerosis controls comprised treatment-naive patients whose relapsing-remitting disease was stable or active. The CD8+ and CD4+ T cells were negatively isolated, with the TEMRA cells enriched by FACS. Random-hexamer reverse transcription was applied to about 0.5 to 1 ug RNA. TCRdb analysed the immunoSEQ multiplex PCR reads with MiXCR anew, one entry per CDR3 protein. This sample has 150,000 to 200,000 distinct CDR3 sequences, with roughly 95% found just once.

This sequence originates from a human donor with multiple sclerosis. The specimen was CD4+ T cells from PBMCs. This chain links TRBV30 with TRBJ1-4; a weak D match, TRBD1 (6 bases). The chain's CDR3 is CAWSVQGFTTNEKLFF. The DNA of the CDR3 is TGTGCCTGGAGTGTACAGGGATTTACAACTAATGAAAAACTGTTTTTT.